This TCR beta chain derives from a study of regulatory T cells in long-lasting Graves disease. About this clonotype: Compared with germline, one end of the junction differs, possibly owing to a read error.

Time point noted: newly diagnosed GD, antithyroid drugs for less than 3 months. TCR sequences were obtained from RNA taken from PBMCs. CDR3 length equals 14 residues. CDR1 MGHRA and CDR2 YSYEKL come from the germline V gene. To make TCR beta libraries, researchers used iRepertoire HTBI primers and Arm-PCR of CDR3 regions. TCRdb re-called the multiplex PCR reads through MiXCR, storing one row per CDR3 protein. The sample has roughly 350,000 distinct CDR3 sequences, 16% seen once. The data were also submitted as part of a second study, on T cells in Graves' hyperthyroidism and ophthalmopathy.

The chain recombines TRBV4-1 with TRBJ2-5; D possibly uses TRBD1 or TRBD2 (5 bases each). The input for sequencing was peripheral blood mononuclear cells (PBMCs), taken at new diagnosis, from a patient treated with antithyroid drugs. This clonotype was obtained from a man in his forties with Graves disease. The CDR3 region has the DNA TGCGCCGGCAGCCTTGGGACCCTGGCGGAGACCCAGTACTTC. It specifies CAGSLGTLAETQYF.